What follows are 24 T cell receptor beta chains derived from one specimen sequenced in a study of cytomegalovirus exposure and HLA in healthy donors. Primers: 60 Vbeta forward and 13 Jbeta reverse. Some clones are missing from TCRdb's copy, which holds only in-frame ones; the method was immunoSEQ multiplex PCR. The table records tens of thousands of clones, approximately 78% of them present only once. Sequencing was performed on PBMCs. These TCRs come from a man younger than 35 in good health and CMV-seronegative.

The chain carries TRBV9 and TRBJ1-2, with D unclear. With 0 bases removed from V and 7 bases from J, the gap between germline ends came to 16 bases. This CDR3 has 15 amino acids. The germline CDR1 and CDR2 sequences are SGDLS and YYNGEE. The CDR3 DNA is TGTGCCAGCAGCGTAGATCTCCCGTCCCTAGGTGGCTACACCTTC. Translated: CASSVDLPSLGGYTF. The complete variable domain, with remaining parts taken from reference TRBV9 and TRBJ1-2, reads DSGVTQTPKHLITATGQRVTLRCSPRSGDLSVYWYQQSLDQGLQFLIQYYNGEERAKGNILERFSAQQFPDLHSELNLSSLELGDSALYFCASSVDLPSLGGYTFGSGTRLTVV.

This chain connects TRBV11-1 to TRBJ2-2; 9 nucleotides agree with TRBD1. The length of the CDR3 is 16 residues. Trimming at V came to 5 bases and at J to 4 bases, leaving 8 bases not matched to a gene. Germline CDR1 SGHAT, CDR2 FQDESV (reference sequence). In DNA, the CDR3 is TGTGCCAGCAGCACGGGACAGGGACGAGTCACCGGGGAGCTGTTTTTT. As protein: CASSTGQGRVTGELFF.

V gene TRBV28 combines with J gene TRBJ2-7; D might be TRBD1 (5 bases). Trimming took 3 bases from V and 2 from J, leaving 17 bases between them. The germline gives CDR1 MDHEN, CDR2 SYDVKM. The CDR3 is made up of 16 amino acids. CDR3 DNA: TGTGCCAGCAGTTTGGGAATCTACAGGACGGCCTACGAGCAGTACTTC. Its protein product is CASSLGIYRTAYEQYF.

V usage is TRBV19 and J usage is TRBJ1-2; 7 nucleotides match TRBD1. The ends lost 3 bases at V and 7 bases at J; junction bases unmatched: 11. The germline gives CDR1 LNHDA, CDR2 SQIVND (reference sequence). The CDR3 contains 15 residues. CDR3 coding DNA: TGTGCCAGTAGTATTTTGGGAACAGGGGATTCTGGCTACACCTTC. It translates to CASSILGTGDSGYTF.

This clone was detected once. The chain employs TRBV2 and TRBJ1-2, with 10 nucleotides matching TRBD1. CDR1 and CDR2 (germline): SNHLY, FYNNEI. V lost 4 bases and J lost 7; bases outside the gene matches: 3. The CDR3 extends over 13 amino acids. CDR3 coding DNA: TGTGCCAGCAGTGGGGACAGGGGACGTGGCTACACCTTC. The encoded protein is CASSGDRGRGYTF. Complete variable domain (other parts from reference TRBV2 and TRBJ1-2): EPEVTQTPSHQVTQMGQEVILRCVPISNHLYFYWYRQILGQKVEFLVSFYNNEISEKSEIFDDQFSVERPDGSNFTLKIRSTKLEDSAMYFCASSGDRGRGYTFGSGTRLTVV.

V and J are TRBV7-3 and TRBJ2-5, with a weak D call TRBD1 (6 bases). V was cut by 3 bases and J by 1 base, with 9 bases left in between. Germline V gives CDR1 SGHTA, CDR2 FQGTGA. The CDR3 spans 14 residues. The CDR3 DNA is TGTGCCAGCAGCTTCCTAGGGGGCCAAGAGACCCAGTACTTC. It yields the protein CASSFLGGQETQYF.

The chain has TRBV6-5 and TRBJ1-2; 9 bases line up with TRBD1. J lost 5 bases, V lost 1 base, and 2 bases had no gene match. This CDR3 is built from 14 residues. Germline V CDR1 and CDR2: MNHEY, SVGAGI. CDR3 in DNA: TGTGCCAGCAGTTACTTCGGGACAGGGTATGGCTACACCTTC. It yields the protein CASSYFGTGYGYTF.

The chain has TRBV7-9 and TRBJ1-5; possible D gene TRBD1, 6 bases. CDR1 and CDR2 from the germline V gene are SEHNR and FQNEAQ (reference sequence). CDR3 size: 15 residues. Trimming removed 4 bases at V and 2 bases at J, with 12 bases between. In DNA, the CDR3 is TGTGCCAGCAGCTCAGACAGGATAGGCAATCAGCCCCAGCATTTT. Protein product: CASSSDRIGNQPQHF.

CDR3: CASSLQVQETQYF. The CDR3 nucleotides are TGTGCCAGCAGTCTACAGGTACAAGAGACCCAGTACTTC. This chain uses TRBV6-5 with TRBJ2-5, with D possibly TRBD1 on 5 matching bases. Trimming stripped 5 bases from V and 2 bases from J, with 9 bases between. Germline CDR1 and CDR2: MNHEY and SVGAGI. The length of the CDR3 is 13 residues.

The chain links TRBV4-3 to TRBJ2-7; the match to TRBD2 covers 7 bases. The CDR3 covers 15 residues. V shed 1 base and J 3 bases; nucleotides not matched to a gene: 6. In germline, CDR1 is LGHNA, CDR2 YSLEER. The CDR3 reads CASSQVLAVYYEQYF. The CDR3, as DNA: TGCGCCAGCAGCCAAGTGCTAGCGGTCTACTACGAGCAGTACTTC.

The chain combines TRBV5-1 with TRBJ2-7; D is perhaps TRBD1 (6 bases). Per the germline V gene, CDR1 is SGHRS and CDR2 is YFSETQ. V was pared by 5 bases and J by 0 bases, with 15 bases between. This CDR3 has 15 amino acids. CDR3 coding DNA: TGCGCCAGCAGTTTCGGACAGACGAGCTCCTACGAGCAGTACTTC. Its protein product is CASSFGQTSSYEQYF.

V usage is TRBV28 and J usage is TRBJ2-7, with D maybe TRBD1 (5 bases). The ends were cut back, 3 bases at V and 1 base at J, with 13 bases in the middle. CDR3 length: 15 amino acids. Germline CDR1 and CDR2: MDHEN and SYDVKM. CDR3 loop: CASSFPGSKSYEQYF. The CDR3 DNA reads TGTGCCAGCAGTTTCCCAGGGTCGAAGTCCTACGAGCAGTACTTC. The whole variable domain, remainder taken from reference TRBV28 and TRBJ2-7, is DVKVTQSSRYLVKRTGEKVFLECVQDMDHENMFWYRQDPGLGLRLIYFSYDVKMKEKGDIPEGYSVSREKKERFSLILESASTNQTSMYLCASSFPGSKSYEQYFGPGTRLTVT.

The chain links TRBV28 to TRBJ2-2; D might be TRBD2 (5 bases). Germline-derived CDR1 and CDR2 are MDHEN and SYDVKM. This CDR3 has 15 amino acids. V was trimmed by 6 bases and J by 3 bases, leaving 14 bases between them. The CDR3 nucleotides are TGTGCCAGCAGCCCAGGACGAGGGCACACCGGGGAGCTGTTTTTT. Protein: CASSPGRGHTGELFF. Full variable domain (rest looked up from reference TRBV28 and TRBJ2-2): DVKVTQSSRYLVKRTGEKVFLECVQDMDHENMFWYRQDPGLGLRLIYFSYDVKMKEKGDIPEGYSVSREKKERFSLILESASTNQTSMYLCASSPGRGHTGELFFGEGSRLTVL.

The V gene is TRBV28, the J gene TRBJ2-3, with TRBD2 as a possible D gene (5 bases). The CDR3 has 13 residues. Germline V gene data show CDR1 as MDHEN and CDR2 as SYDVKM. V dropped 7 bases and J dropped 4 bases, with 12 bases sitting between them. CDR3 amino acids: CASTSGSPDTQYF. In DNA, the CDR3 is TGTGCCAGCACCTCGGGGTCCCCAGATACGCAGTATTTT. Full variable domain (remainder filled in from reference TRBV28 and TRBJ2-3): DVKVTQSSRYLVKRTGEKVFLECVQDMDHENMFWYRQDPGLGLRLIYFSYDVKMKEKGDIPEGYSVSREKKERFSLILESASTNQTSMYLCASTSGSPDTQYFGPGTRLTVL.

The chain uses TRBV5-6 and TRBJ2-3; TRBD1 agrees at 9 bases. Germline trimming cut 1 base from V and 1 base from J; bases unmatched to any gene: 7. CDR3 length: 17 residues. Per the germline V gene, CDR1 is SGHDT and CDR2 is YYEEEE. The CDR3 spells CASSLFRDRVRTDTQYF. DNA for the CDR3: TGTGCCAGCAGCTTGTTTCGGGACAGGGTTCGCACAGATACGCAGTATTTT.

This chain connects TRBV6-6 to TRBJ2-7, with D tentatively TRBD1 (6 bases). The CDR3 length is 14 residues. Germline V gene lookup returns CDR1 MNHNY and CDR2 SVGAGI (reference sequence). Trimming removed 5 bases from V and 0 bases from J, with 11 bases in between. CDR3 DNA: TGTGCCAGCAGTCCCACAGGGATCTCCTACGAGCAGTACTTC. Residues: CASSPTGISYEQYF.

This clone showed up just a few times. Within the sample, other DNA sequences also encode this same CDR3. J is TRBJ1-6 and V is TRBV27; 7 positions match TRBD1. From germline, CDR1 is MNHEY and CDR2 SMNVEV (reference sequence). Trimming cost V 1 base and J 6 bases; bases outside gene matches: 3. The CDR3 has 15 amino acids. The CDR3 bases are TGTGCCAGCAGTTTATTAGGACAGGCTAATTCACCCCTCCACTTT. Residues: CASSLLGQANSPLHF.

The chain has TRBV10-3 and TRBJ2-7, with 7 bases matching TRBD1. The V gene's germline CDR1 is ENHRY and CDR2 SYGVKD. The CDR3 is 15 amino acids. With V trimmed by 6 bases and J by 0 bases, 8 bases remained unmatched. DNA for the CDR3: TGTGCCATCAGGGGACACCGGGACAGCTCCTACGAGCAGTACTTC. Protein: CAIRGHRDSSYEQYF.

This rearrangement joins TRBV2 to TRBJ2-5, with no clear D. Between the trimmed V and J ends, which lost 7 bases and 0 bases, there was a span of 12 bases. The CDR3 sequence is 14 residues long. Germline V gene data show CDR1 as SNHLY and CDR2 as FYNNEI. The CDR3 DNA is TGTGCCAGCACACGCCGTACAAACCAAGAGACCCAGTACTTC. Amino acid sequence: CASTRRTNQETQYF.

The chain joins TRBV6-5 to TRBJ1-1; D unclear. Germline lookup yields CDR1 MNHEY and CDR2 SVGAGI. This CDR3 contains 14 residues. V lost 0 bases to trimming and J lost 9 bases, with 14 bases between them. The CDR3 loop reads CASSYSDGKRKAFF. Written as DNA, the CDR3 is TGTGCCAGCAGTTACTCGGACGGGAAAAGAAAAGCTTTCTTT.

This chain joins TRBV6-1 and TRBJ1-5; D is unclear. Germline lookup yields CDR1 MNHNS and CDR2 SASEGT. The V end was cut by 6 bases, the J end by 0 bases, with 6 bases between. The length of the CDR3 is 13 residues. CDR3 in amino acids: CASREFSNQPQHF. In DNA, the CDR3 is TGTGCCAGCAGGGAGTTTAGCAATCAGCCCCAGCATTTT.

This clone turned up a few times. The chain combines TRBV5-6 with TRBJ2-7; the D gene is possibly TRBD2 (5 bases). CDR3 size: 16 residues. V shed 5 bases and J shed 2 bases, with 20 bases lying between them. Germline V CDR1 and CDR2: SGHDT, YYEEEE. CDR3 region: CASSNRPGFGPYEQYF. CDR3 coding DNA: TGTGCCAGCAGTAATCGACCGGGGTTCGGGCCCTACGAGCAGTACTTC. Drawing the rest from reference TRBV5-6 and TRBJ2-7, the complete variable domain is DAGVTQSPTHLIKTRGQQVTLRCSPKSGHDTVSWYQQALGQGPQFIFQYYEEEERQRGNFPDRFSGHQFPNYSSELNVNALLLGDSALYLCASSNRPGFGPYEQYFGPGTRLTVT.

CDR3 sequence: CASSPGTSRREPQHF. CDR3 nucleotides: TGTGCCAGTAGTCCGGGGACATCCCGGAGAGAGCCCCAGCATTTT. V usage is TRBV19 and J usage is TRBJ1-5; tentative D call: TRBD1 (6 bases). Trimming pared 5 bases from V and 8 bases from J, leaving 19 bases between. Germline-derived CDR1 and CDR2 are LNHDA and SQIVND (reference sequence). The CDR3 extends over 15 amino acids.

The chain has TRBV6-6 and TRBJ2-3; D is perhaps TRBD1 (6 bases). Germline lookup yields CDR1 MNHNY and CDR2 SVGAGI (reference sequence). This CDR3 region has 13 residues. The V gene lost 6 bases and the J gene lost 2 bases, with 9 bases spanning the gap. CDR3 residues: CASRGTITDTQYF. Here the CDR3 DNA reads TGTGCCAGCAGAGGGACAATCACAGATACGCAGTATTTT.